These 10 T cell receptor beta chains were all obtained from the same sample, sequenced in a study of blood T cell repertoires in COVID-19 (dated by TCRdb to the early 2020s). Libraries came from the immunoSEQ multiplex PCR assay. What TCRdb holds here is the immuneACCESS table cut down to in-frame rearrangements. Part of the clones is not present; checked against another copy, under half of the missing clones reflect an unresolved V gene, and the others are unexplained. This sample is represented by approximately 140,000 clones; about 87% of them were singletons. The top ten clonotypes cover roughly 2.5% of the sample. Specimen: peripheral blood. The receptors originated from a human donor with COVID-19, enrolled during active disease. The donor label of this sample is uncertain.

This chain links TRBV7-9 with TRBJ1-5, with TRBD1 matching 7 bases. J gave up 2 bases and V 5 bases, and 3 bases lay outside the gene matches. Germline CDR1 reads SEHNR; CDR2 reads FQNEAQ (reference sequence). CDR3 length: 14 amino acids. The CDR3 DNA follows: TGTGCCAGCAGCGGCGGGACAGGCAATCAGCCCCAGCATTTT. Encoded protein: CASSGGTGNQPQHF.

V and J are TRBV7-9 and TRBJ1-1, with 7 bases fitting TRBD1. The CDR3 is made up of 15 amino acids. V lost 5 bases and J lost 1; bases outside the gene matches: 7. CDR1 is SEHNR, CDR2 FQNEAQ, per germline (reference sequence). The CDR3 bases are TGTGCCAGCAGCCCTAGAGACAGGGAGAACACTGAAGCTTTCTTT. Translation: CASSPRDRENTEAFF.

V and J are TRBV9 and TRBJ2-2; D gene unclear. The CDR3 consists of 14 residues. V shed 4 bases and J shed 4 bases, with 11 bases lying between them. The germline gives CDR1 SGDLS, CDR2 YYNGEE. CDR3 nucleotides: TGTGCCAGCAGCACCCGACTCAGCACCGGGGAGCTGTTTTTT. Its translation is CASSTRLSTGELFF.

The chain combines TRBV12-5 with TRBJ2-7; TRBD1 matches at 12 bases. The V and J ends lost 5 bases and 4 bases, in that order; junction bases with no gene match: 6. The CDR3 loop spans 15 amino acids. The germline CDR1 and CDR2 sequences are LGHNT and FRNRAP. The CDR3 reads CASGPPGQGAYEQYF. CDR3 DNA sequence: TGTGCTAGTGGTCCTCCGGGACAGGGGGCTTACGAGCAGTACTTC.

This chain links TRBV5-6 with TRBJ2-2, with TRBD1 matching over 7 bases. From germline, CDR1 is SGHDT and CDR2 YYEEEE. V lost 0 bases and J lost 6; bases outside the gene matches: 14. This CDR3 contains 18 residues. The CDR3 nucleotides are TGTGCCAGCAGCTTGGTGGGGTCGACAGGGAATTCAGCCGGGGAGCTGTTTTTT. It codes for CASSLVGSTGNSAGELFF.

The V and J genes are TRBV4-1 and TRBJ2-1; the D is unclear. Germline values: CDR1 MGHRA, CDR2 YSYEKL. The CDR3 extends over 18 amino acids. Trimming cost V 4 bases and J 0 bases, with 19 bases left between them. In DNA form, the CDR3 reads TGCGCCAGCAGCCCCCAAGAATTAGGCGGTAGCTCCTACAATGAGCAGTTCTTC. The encoded protein is CASSPQELGGSSYNEQFF.

The rearrangement uses TRBV4-1 and TRBJ2-3; possible D gene TRBD1, 6 bases. V dropped 2 bases and J dropped 0 bases, with 15 bases sitting between them. This CDR3 is built from 17 residues. The V gene's germline CDR1 is MGHRA and CDR2 YSYEKL. CDR3 nucleotides: TGCGCCAGCAGCCAAAAACCAGCAGGGGACAGCACAGATACGCAGTATTTT. Residues: CASSQKPAGDSTDTQYF.

The chain combines TRBV15 with TRBJ1-4; D is possibly TRBD1 (6 bases). Germline lookup yields CDR1 LNHNV and CDR2 YYDKDF (reference sequence). The V end lost 7 bases, the J end lost 8 bases, and 17 bases lay between the germline ends. The CDR3 loop spans 14 amino acids. The CDR3 nucleotides are TGTGCCACCAACAAGGACAGCGAGGAGGAAAAACTGTTTTTT. It specifies CATNKDSEEEKLFF.

V gene TRBV7-9 combines with J gene TRBJ1-2; D perhaps matches TRBD1 (6 bases). The CDR3 covers 13 residues. Germline-derived CDR1 and CDR2 are SEHNR and FQNEAQ (reference sequence). Trimming left V 5 bases short and J 2 bases short, with 9 bases between. The CDR3 bases are TGTGCCAGCAGCGTTACAGGGAACTATGGCTACACCTTC. Encoded protein: CASSVTGNYGYTF.

The DNA of the CDR3 is TGCAGCGTTGAGTCTAGCGGGGCAGAGACCCAGTACTTC. This translates into CSVESSGAETQYF. V usage is TRBV29-1 and J usage is TRBJ2-5, with 9 nucleotides matching TRBD2. Per germline, CDR1 SQVTM and CDR2 ANQGSEA. The CDR3 is made up of 13 amino acids. Germline trimming cut 3 bases from V and 4 bases from J; bases unmatched to any gene: 3. The full variable domain, with the rest looked up from reference TRBV29-1 and TRBJ2-5, is SAVISQKPSRDICQRGTSLTIQCQVDSQVTMMFWYRQQPGQSLTLIATANQGSEATYESGFVIDKFPISRPNLTFSTLTVSNMSPEDSSIYLCSVESSGAETQYFGPGTRLLVL.